These 20 T cell receptor beta chains were all obtained from the same sample, sequenced in a study of CD8 T cells in Susac syndrome. With random hexamers, reverse transcription was performed on roughly 0.5 to 1 ug of RNA. In TCRdb, the immunoSEQ multiplex PCR reads were re-called with MiXCR into one record per CDR3 protein. In the table there are around 230,000 distinct CDR3 sequences, about 96% of which are singletons. Sequencing was done on a sample of CD4+ T cells from PBMCs. The origin of the receptors is a human donor with Susac syndrome.

The CDR3 protein is CATSDPDRGGTQYF. The CDR3 nucleotides are TGTGCCACCAGTGATCCGGACAGGGGTGGCACGCAGTATTTT. The gene calls are TRBV24-1 and TRBJ2-3; 9 bases match TRBD1. Germline trimming cut 3 bases from V and 9 bases from J; bases unmatched to any gene: 6. CDR3 length: 14 residues. The germline CDR1 and CDR2 sequences are KGHDR and SFDVKD.

J is TRBJ2-3 and V is TRBV28; 14 positions match TRBD2. The CDR3 is made up of 16 amino acids. J lost 2 bases, V lost 7 bases, and 5 bases had no gene match. CDR1 MDHEN and CDR2 SYDVKM come from the germline V gene. The CDR3 DNA sequence: TGTGCCAGCACCTTGACTAGCGGGAGGGCCACAGATACGCAGTATTTT. It specifies CASTLTSGRATDTQYF. Supplemented by reference TRBV28 and TRBJ2-3, the full variable domain reads DVKVTQSSRYLVKRTGEKVFLECVQDMDHENMFWYRQDPGLGLRLIYFSYDVKMKEKGDIPEGYSVSREKKERFSLILESASTNQTSMYLCASTLTSGRATDTQYFGPGTRLTVL.

The DNA for the CDR3 is TGTGCCAGCAGTCCACCCCTGTCAGCGAATGAAATGAACACTGAAGCTTTCTTT. This gives the protein CASSPPLSANEMNTEAFF. This rearrangement joins TRBV28 to TRBJ1-1, with D unresolved. Trimming took 5 bases from V and 0 from J, leaving 22 bases between them. The CDR3 has 18 residues. Germline V lookup: CDR1 MDHEN, CDR2 SYDVKM.

The genes are TRBV30 and TRBJ1-5; TRBD1 matches 7 bases. Germline values: CDR1 GTSNPN, CDR2 SVGIG (reference sequence). The CDR3 runs 16 residues. V was pared by 4 bases and J by 5 bases, with 14 bases of the junction left unmatched. The DNA of the CDR3 is TGTGCCTGGACCAACCACCGGGACAGAAGATATCAGCCCCAGCATTTT. Amino acids: CAWTNHRDRRYQPQHF.

The CDR3 reads CASSLLRERANYGYTF. CDR3 nucleotides: TGTGCCAGCAGCCTACTTCGGGAGCGAGCTAACTATGGCTACACCTTC. The gene calls are TRBV7-9 and TRBJ1-2; no definite D call. The V gene's germline CDR1 is SEHNR and CDR2 FQNEAQ (reference sequence). The CDR3 sequence is 16 residues long. The ends were cut back, 5 bases at V and 0 bases at J, with 16 bases in the middle.

DNA for the CDR3: TGTGCCGGGACTGTCGGACCGGACAGGGCCTACGAGCAGTACTTC. Amino acids: CAGTVGPDRAYEQYF. The chain couples TRBV30 to TRBJ2-7; TRBD1 aligns across 8 bases. Germline-derived CDR1 and CDR2 are GTSNPN and SVGIG (reference sequence). This CDR3 contains 15 residues. Unmatched junction bases numbered 14, after V lost 8 bases and J lost 2 bases.

V is TRBV3-1 and J is TRBJ2-5, with 11 bases aligning to TRBD2. V trimming: 5 bases; J trimming: 2 bases; junction bases outside the gene matches: 10. The CDR3 sequence is 17 residues long. CDR1 is LGHDT, CDR2 YNNKEL, per germline (reference sequence). The CDR3 protein is CASSYPTSGTLQETQYF. In DNA, the CDR3 is TGTGCCAGCAGCTACCCGACTAGCGGGACCCTACAAGAGACCCAGTACTTC.

The table lists this clonotype with a count of one. This chain connects TRBV11-2 to TRBJ2-1; either TRBD1 or TRBD2 may supply D (5 bases each). Trimming cost V 5 bases and J 15 bases, with 29 bases left between them. This CDR3 has 16 residues. Germline V CDR1 and CDR2: SGHAT, FQNNGV. CDR3 sequence reads: CASSPTGTLVYNEGFF. The CDR3 coding sequence is TGTGCCAGCAGCCCGACCGGGACCCTAGTCTACAATGAGGGGTTCTTC.

In this sample, this clonotype turned up once. J is TRBJ1-5 and V is TRBV28; D remains unclear. The CDR3 extends over 15 amino acids. V gave up 5 bases and J gave up 5 bases, with 16 bases separating them. Germline V gene data show CDR1 as MDHEN and CDR2 as SYDVKM. The CDR3 bases are TGTGCCAGCAGTGACGCGGGAGGCCCATATCAGCCCCAGCATTTT. Protein: CASSDAGGPYQPQHF.

This rearrangement joins TRBV7-8 to TRBJ2-1, with D unclear. Trimming stripped 2 bases from V and 8 bases from J, with 10 bases between. Germline CDR1 SGHVS, CDR2 FQNEAQ. This CDR3 has 13 residues. The CDR3 coding sequence is TGTGCCAGCAGCTTATGGTCCCGCCATGAGCAGTTCTTC. It translates to CASSLWSRHEQFF.

The gene calls are TRBV6-4 and TRBJ1-1; no clear D. Per germline, CDR1 MRHNA and CDR2 SNTAGT. Trimming left V 6 bases short and J 0 bases short, with 8 bases between. This CDR3 region has 13 residues. The CDR3 loop is CASSLYLNTEAFF. For the CDR3, the DNA is TGTGCCAGCAGCCTATATTTGAACACTGAAGCTTTCTTT.

This chain uses TRBV20-1 with TRBJ2-1; TRBD2 aligns across 11 bases. This CDR3 comprises 16 residues. CDR1 is DFQATT, CDR2 SNEGSKA, per germline (reference sequence). Trimming removed 1 base from V and 8 bases from J; junction bases left unmatched: 10. The CDR3 DNA reads TGCAGTGCTAGAGGTGGTACTAGCGGGAGAAACTATGAGCAGTTCTTC. This gives the protein CSARGGTSGRNYEQFF.

The J gene is TRBJ2-3, the V gene TRBV29-1; 9 bases are a match to TRBD2. The CDR3 is 15 amino acids. V was pared by 7 bases and J by 2 bases, with 10 bases of the junction left unmatched. Per germline, CDR1 SQVTM and CDR2 ANQGSEA. The CDR3, as DNA: TGCAGCGGGAGGGGCGGGACTAGCTCCACAGATACGCAGTATTTT. This sequence encodes CSGRGGTSSTDTQYF.

This rearrangement joins TRBV9 to TRBJ2-2; TRBD2 might be the D (5 bases). The V end lost 2 bases, the J end lost 2 bases, and 19 bases lay between the germline ends. This CDR3 is 18 amino acids long. Germline V gives CDR1 SGDLS, CDR2 YYNGEE. The CDR3 nucleotides are TGTGCCAGCAGCGTGAGCCTGGCGGGTCGTATTAACACCGGGGAGCTGTTTTTT. Translation gives CASSVSLAGRINTGELFF.

CDR3 in amino acids: CSAAGGRQETQYF. Here the CDR3 DNA reads TGCAGTGCAGCGGGGGGACGGCAAGAGACCCAGTACTTC. The rearrangement joins TRBV20-1 to TRBJ2-5, with 9 bases lining up with TRBD2. Germline V gene data show CDR1 as DFQATT and CDR2 as SNEGSKA (reference sequence). The V and J ends lost 6 bases and 2 bases, in that order; junction bases with no gene match: 4. The CDR3 covers 13 residues.

This chain joins TRBV5-6 and TRBJ2-2, with 8 bases fitting TRBD1. Germline values: CDR1 SGHDT, CDR2 YYEEEE. Trimming at V came to 1 base and at J to 1 base, leaving 6 bases not matched to a gene. This CDR3 has 17 amino acids. In nucleotides, the CDR3 is TGTGCCAGCAGCTTGTTGCCCGGACAGGGGAACACCGGGGAGCTGTTTTTT. Protein product: CASSLLPGQGNTGELFF.

This chain joins TRBV20-1 and TRBJ2-5; D perhaps matches TRBD2 (5 bases). Trimming took 5 bases from V and 2 from J, leaving 15 bases between them. The CDR3 spans 14 residues. CDR1 and CDR2 (germline): DFQATT, SNEGSKA (reference sequence). CDR3: CSALGGVGQETQYF. In DNA, the CDR3 is TGCAGTGCTCTTGGAGGCGTGGGACAAGAGACCCAGTACTTC.

This clonotype was picked up one time. CDR3 nucleotides: TGTGCCAGCAGCCAAGGTCGTGGGCAGGCCGAGAAGGAGCAGTTCTTC. Translation gives CASSQGRGQAEKEQFF. V usage is TRBV14 and J usage is TRBJ2-1; D gene ambiguous. Per germline, CDR1 SGHDN and CDR2 FVKESK. This CDR3 spans 16 amino acids. Deletions cut 1 base from V and 10 bases from J, with 20 bases between.

This chain links TRBV5-1 with TRBJ2-5; 7 nucleotides align to TRBD1. Germline assignment: CDR1 SGHRS and CDR2 YFSETQ. The CDR3 is 16 residues long. V trimming: 1 base; J trimming: 4 bases; junction bases outside the gene matches: 10. CDR3 sequence reads: CASSLSPGGISETQYF. CDR3 nucleotide sequence: TGCGCCAGCAGCTTGTCTCCAGGGGGAATATCAGAGACCCAGTACTTC. The full variable domain, in which reference TRBV5-1 and TRBJ2-5 provide the parts outside the CDR3, is KAGVTQTPRYLIKTRGQQVTLSCSPISGHRSVSWYQQTPGQGLQFLFEYFSETQRNKGNFPGRFSGRQFSNSRSEMNVSTLELGDSALYLCASSLSPGGISETQYFGPGTRLLVL.

The chain recombines TRBV23-1 with TRBJ1-2; D perhaps matches TRBD1 (5 bases). TRBV23-1 is an ORF; its function is uncertain. The CDR3 runs 17 residues. Trimming removed 1 base from V and 6 bases from J, with 21 bases in between. The CDR3, as DNA: TGCGCCAGCAGTCAATGCCCCGGGGGAAAGGTGGGGGATGGCTACACCTTC. Amino acid sequence: CASSQCPGGKVGDGYTF.